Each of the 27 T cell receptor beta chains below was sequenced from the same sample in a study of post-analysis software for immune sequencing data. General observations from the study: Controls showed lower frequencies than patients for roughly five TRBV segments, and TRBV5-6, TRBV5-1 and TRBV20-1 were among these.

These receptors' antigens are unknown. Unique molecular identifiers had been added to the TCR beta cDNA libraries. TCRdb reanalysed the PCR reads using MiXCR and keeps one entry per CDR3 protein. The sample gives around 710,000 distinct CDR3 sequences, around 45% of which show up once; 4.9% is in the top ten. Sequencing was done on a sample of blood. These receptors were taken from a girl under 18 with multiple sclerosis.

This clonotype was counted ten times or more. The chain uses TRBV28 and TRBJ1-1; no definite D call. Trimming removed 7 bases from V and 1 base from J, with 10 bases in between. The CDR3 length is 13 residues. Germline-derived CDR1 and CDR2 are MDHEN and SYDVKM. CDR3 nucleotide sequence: TGTGCCAGCAAGGTCTTCCCGAACACTGAAGCTTTCTTT. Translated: CASKVFPNTEAFF.

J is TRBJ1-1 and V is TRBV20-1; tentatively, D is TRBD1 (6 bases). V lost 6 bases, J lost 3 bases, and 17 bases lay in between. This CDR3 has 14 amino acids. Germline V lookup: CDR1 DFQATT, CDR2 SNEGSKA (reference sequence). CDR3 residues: CSARHGGLDTEAFF. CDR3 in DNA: TGCAGTGCCCGCCATGGGGGGCTGGACACTGAAGCTTTCTTT.

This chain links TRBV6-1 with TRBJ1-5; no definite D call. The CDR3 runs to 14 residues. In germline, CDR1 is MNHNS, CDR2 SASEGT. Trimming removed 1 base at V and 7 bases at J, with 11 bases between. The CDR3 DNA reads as TGTGCCAGCAGTGAAGGCAGGCAGGACCAGCCCCAGCATTTT. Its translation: CASSEGRQDQPQHF.

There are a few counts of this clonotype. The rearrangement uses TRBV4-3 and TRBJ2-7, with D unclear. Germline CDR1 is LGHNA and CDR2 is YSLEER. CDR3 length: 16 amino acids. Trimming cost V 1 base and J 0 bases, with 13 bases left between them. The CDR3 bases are TGCGCCAGCAGCCAAGTACAAACAACGGGCTCCTACGAGCAGTACTTC. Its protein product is CASSQVQTTGSYEQYF.

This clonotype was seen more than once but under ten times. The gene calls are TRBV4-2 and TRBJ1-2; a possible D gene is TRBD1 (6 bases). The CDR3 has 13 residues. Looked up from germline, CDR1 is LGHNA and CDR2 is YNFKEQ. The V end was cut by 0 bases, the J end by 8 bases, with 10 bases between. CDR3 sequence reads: CASSQETGGGYTF. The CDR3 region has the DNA TGTGCCAGCAGCCAAGAGACGGGGGGCGGCTACACCTTC.

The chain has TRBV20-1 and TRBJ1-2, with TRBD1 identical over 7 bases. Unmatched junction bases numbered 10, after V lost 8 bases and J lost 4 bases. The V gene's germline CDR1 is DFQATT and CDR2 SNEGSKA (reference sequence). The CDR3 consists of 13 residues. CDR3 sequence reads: CSTPGQSAYGYTF. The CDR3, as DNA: TGCAGTACACCGGGACAGTCGGCCTATGGCTACACCTTC.

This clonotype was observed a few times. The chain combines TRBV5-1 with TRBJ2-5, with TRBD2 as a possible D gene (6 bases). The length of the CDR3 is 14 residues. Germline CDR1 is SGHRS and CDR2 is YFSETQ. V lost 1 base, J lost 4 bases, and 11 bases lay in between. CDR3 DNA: TGCGCCAGCAGCTTGCCGGGAGATGCAGAGACCCAGTACTTC. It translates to CASSLPGDAETQYF.

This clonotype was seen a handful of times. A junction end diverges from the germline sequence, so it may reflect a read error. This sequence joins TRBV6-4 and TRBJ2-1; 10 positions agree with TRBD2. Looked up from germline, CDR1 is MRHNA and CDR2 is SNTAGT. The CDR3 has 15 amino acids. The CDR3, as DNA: TGTGCCAGCAGTCCCGGGACTAGCGATTACAGTGAGCAGTTCTTC. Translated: CASSPGTSDYSEQFF.

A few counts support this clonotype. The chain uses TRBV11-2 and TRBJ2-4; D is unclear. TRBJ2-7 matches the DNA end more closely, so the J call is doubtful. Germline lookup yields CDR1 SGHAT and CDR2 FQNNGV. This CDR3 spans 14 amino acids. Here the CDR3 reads CASSPRVVPDEQYF. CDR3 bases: TGTGCCAGCAGCCCTCGTGTGGTCCCCGACGAGCAGTACTTC.

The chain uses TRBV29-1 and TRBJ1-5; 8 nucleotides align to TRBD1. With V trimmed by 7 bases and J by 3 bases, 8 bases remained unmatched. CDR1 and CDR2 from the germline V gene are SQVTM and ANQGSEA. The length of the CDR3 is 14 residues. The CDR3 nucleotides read TGCAGCGGTTCACAGGGGGACCTCAATCAGCCCCAGCATTTT. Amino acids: CSGSQGDLNQPQHF.

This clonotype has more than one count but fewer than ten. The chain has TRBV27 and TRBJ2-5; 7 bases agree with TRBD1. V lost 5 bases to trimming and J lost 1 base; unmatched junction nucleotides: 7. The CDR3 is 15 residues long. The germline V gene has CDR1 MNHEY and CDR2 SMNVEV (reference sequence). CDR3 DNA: TGTGCCAGCAGTCGCCTGACAGGGAGCCAAGAGACCCAGTACTTC. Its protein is CASSRLTGSQETQYF.

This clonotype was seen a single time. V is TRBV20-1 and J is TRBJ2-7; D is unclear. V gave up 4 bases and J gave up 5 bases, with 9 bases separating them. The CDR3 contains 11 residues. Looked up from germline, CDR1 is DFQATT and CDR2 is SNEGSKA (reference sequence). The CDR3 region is CSAIQSNEQYF. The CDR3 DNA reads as TGCAGTGCTATACAGAGCAACGAGCAGTACTTC.

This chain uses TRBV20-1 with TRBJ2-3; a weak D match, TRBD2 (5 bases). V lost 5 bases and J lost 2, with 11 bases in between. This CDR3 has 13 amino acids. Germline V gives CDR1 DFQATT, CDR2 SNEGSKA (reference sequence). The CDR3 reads CSAARTHTDTQYF. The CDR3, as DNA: TGCAGTGCTGCTAGGACTCACACAGATACGCAGTATTTT.

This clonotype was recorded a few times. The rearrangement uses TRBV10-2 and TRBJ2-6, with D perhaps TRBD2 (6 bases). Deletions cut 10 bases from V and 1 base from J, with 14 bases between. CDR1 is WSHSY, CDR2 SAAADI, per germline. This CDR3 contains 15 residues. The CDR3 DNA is TGCGCCACCGCCAGTGGGGGGTCTGGGGCCAACGTCCTGACTTTC. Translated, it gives CATASGGSGANVLTF.

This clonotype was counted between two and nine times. The CDR3 coding sequence is TGTGCCAGCAGTTCACAGAGGGGATCCTACAATGAGCAGTTCTTC. Protein product: CASSSQRGSYNEQFF. The chain joins TRBV27 to TRBJ2-1; D is possibly TRBD1 or TRBD2 (5 bases each). V was cut by 4 bases and J by 1 base, with 11 bases left in between. CDR1 and CDR2 from the germline V gene are MNHEY and SMNVEV (reference sequence). This CDR3 has 15 residues.

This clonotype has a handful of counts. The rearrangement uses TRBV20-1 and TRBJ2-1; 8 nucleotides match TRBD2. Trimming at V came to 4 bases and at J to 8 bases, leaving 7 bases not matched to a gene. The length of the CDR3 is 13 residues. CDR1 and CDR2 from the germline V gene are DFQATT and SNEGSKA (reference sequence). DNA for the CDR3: TGCAGTGCTACCCGGGAGGGCCGCGATGAGCAGTTCTTC. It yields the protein CSATREGRDEQFF.

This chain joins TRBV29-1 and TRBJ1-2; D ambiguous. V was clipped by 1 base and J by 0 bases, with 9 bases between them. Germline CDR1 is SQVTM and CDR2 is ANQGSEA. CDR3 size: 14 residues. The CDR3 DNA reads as TGCAGCGTTGAAGTGGCTGCTTCTAACTATGGCTACACCTTC. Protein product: CSVEVAASNYGYTF. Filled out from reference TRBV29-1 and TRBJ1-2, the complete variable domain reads SAVISQKPSRDICQRGTSLTIQCQVDSQVTMMFWYRQQPGQSLTLIATANQGSEATYESGFVIDKFPISRPNLTFSTLTVSNMSPEDSSIYLCSVEVAASNYGYTFGSGTRLTVV.

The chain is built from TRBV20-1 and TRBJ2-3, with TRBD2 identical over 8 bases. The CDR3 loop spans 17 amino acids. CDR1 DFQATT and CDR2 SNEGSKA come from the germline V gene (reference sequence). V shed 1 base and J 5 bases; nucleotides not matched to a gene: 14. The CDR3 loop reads CSARATTGRAWIDTQYF. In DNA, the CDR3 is TGCAGTGCTAGAGCCACAACCGGGAGGGCCTGGATAGATACGCAGTATTTT.

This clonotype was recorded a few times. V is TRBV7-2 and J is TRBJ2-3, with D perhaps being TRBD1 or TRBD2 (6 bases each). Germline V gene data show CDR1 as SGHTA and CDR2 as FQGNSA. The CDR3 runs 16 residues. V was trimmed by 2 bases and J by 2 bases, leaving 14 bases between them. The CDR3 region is CASSLLGGYPTDTQYF. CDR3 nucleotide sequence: TGTGCCAGCAGCTTATTAGGGGGGTACCCCACAGATACGCAGTATTTT.

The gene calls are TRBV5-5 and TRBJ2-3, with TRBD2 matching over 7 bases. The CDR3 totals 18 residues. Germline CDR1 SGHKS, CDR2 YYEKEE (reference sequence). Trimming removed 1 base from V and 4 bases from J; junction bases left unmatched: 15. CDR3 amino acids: CASSLYATSIPRADTQYF. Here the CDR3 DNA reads TGTGCCAGCAGCTTGTATGCGACTAGCATACCACGGGCAGATACGCAGTATTTT.

CDR3 loop: CASSLDTGDTYEQYF. In nucleotides, the CDR3 is TGTGCCAGCAGCTTAGACACAGGGGATACCTACGAGCAGTACTTC. V usage is TRBV7-3 and J usage is TRBJ2-7; 7 positions agree with TRBD1. This CDR3 spans 15 amino acids. In germline, CDR1 is SGHTA, CDR2 FQGTGA. The V segment lost 2 bases and the J segment 2 bases; nucleotides outside the gene matches: 6.

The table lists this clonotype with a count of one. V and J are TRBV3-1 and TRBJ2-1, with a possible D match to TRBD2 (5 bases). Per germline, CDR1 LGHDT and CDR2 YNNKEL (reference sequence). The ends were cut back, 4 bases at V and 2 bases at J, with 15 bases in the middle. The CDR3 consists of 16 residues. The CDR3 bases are TGTGCCAGCAGCCGACGCGGATCTAGCCCCTACAATGAGCAGTTCTTC. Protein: CASSRRGSSPYNEQFF.

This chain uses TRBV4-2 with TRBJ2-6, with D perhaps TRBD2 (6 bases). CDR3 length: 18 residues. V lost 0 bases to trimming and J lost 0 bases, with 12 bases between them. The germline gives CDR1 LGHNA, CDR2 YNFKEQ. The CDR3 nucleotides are TGTGCCAGCAGCCAAGATTCGGGGGACGGCTCTGGGGCCAACGTCCTGACTTTC. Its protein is CASSQDSGDGSGANVLTF.

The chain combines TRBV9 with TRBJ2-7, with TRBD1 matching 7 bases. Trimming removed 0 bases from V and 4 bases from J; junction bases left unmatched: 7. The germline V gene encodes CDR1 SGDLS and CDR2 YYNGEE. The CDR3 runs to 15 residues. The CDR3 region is CASSVGGQLLYEQYF. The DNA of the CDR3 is TGTGCCAGCAGCGTAGGGGGACAGTTGCTGTACGAGCAGTACTTC.

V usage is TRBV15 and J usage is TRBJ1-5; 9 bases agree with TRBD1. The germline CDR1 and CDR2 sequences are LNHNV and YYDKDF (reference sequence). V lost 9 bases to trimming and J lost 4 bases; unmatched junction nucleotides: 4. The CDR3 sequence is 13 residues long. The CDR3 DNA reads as TGTGCCACTGGGACAGGGTGGAATCAGCCCCAGCATTTT. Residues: CATGTGWNQPQHF.

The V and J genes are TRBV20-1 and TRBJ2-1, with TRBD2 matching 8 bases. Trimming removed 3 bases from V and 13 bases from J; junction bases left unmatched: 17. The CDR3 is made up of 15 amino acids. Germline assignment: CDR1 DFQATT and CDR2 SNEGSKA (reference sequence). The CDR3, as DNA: TGCAGTGCTAGTAGCAGCGGGAGAGCACAAGAGACCCAGTTCTTC. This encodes CSASSSGRAQETQFF.

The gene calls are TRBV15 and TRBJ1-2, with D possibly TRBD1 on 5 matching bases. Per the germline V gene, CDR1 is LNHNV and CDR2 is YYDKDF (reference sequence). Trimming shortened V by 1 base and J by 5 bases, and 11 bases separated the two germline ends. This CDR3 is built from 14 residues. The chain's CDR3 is CATSRGLAGYGYTF. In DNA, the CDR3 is TGTGCCACCAGCAGAGGGTTAGCAGGGTATGGCTACACCTTC.